This TCR beta chain was captured in a study of T cell repertoires in cytomegalovirus infection. On the study more broadly: It can be stated that public TCR beta signatures indicated CMV infection as well as a matching HLA type. Study outcomes and limitations: Of the TCR beta families, the public ones yielded a cumulative frequency that identified carriers of CMV plus the relevant HLA.

Turning to this clonotype: Its antigen is unidentified.

TCRdb used MiXCR to reprocess the reads, holding one entry per CDR3 protein. The profile shows hundreds of thousands of distinct CDR3 sequences, about 30% of them singletons. Germline CDR1 reads MNHEY; CDR2 reads SVGAGI. The CDR3 sequence is 13 residues long. V was trimmed by 0 bases and J by 7 bases, leaving 6 bases between them. The genes are TRBV6-5 and TRBJ2-2; D unclear. The specimen was cultured CD8+ T cells from PBMCs, collected from culture after CMV antigen stimulation. The TCR originated in a human donor in good health (CMV status not recorded). Some clones in this sample may be carry-over from other donors' samples. CDR3 nucleotide sequence: TGTGCCAGCAGTTACTCTTCCAACGGGGAGCTGTTTTTT. It translates to CASSYSSNGELFF.